The T cell receptor (beta chain) under discussion was sequenced for a study of cytomegalovirus exposure and HLA in healthy donors (dated by TCRdb to 2017 to 2019). In terms of the full investigation: An earlier analysis of some 600 of the donors reported 276 Gb of sequence data and 117 million unique TCR beta sequences obtained from around 170 million T cells. An early release covering some 640 HLA-typed donors comprised about 300 gigabases of sequencing data and approximately 80 million unique TCR sequences. Among the roughly 400 genotyped donors, approximately 77% belonged to the genetic ancestry cluster associated with self-reported Caucasian donors. The study was designed to test whether signatures of past pathogen exposure could be identified by cataloging public T cell receptors. The study profiled the T cell repertoires of hundreds of subjects by immunosequencing and related them to cytomegalovirus serostatus. In addition to the first cohort of about 650 subjects, a separate validation cohort of 130 or so different subjects was used. The study combined high-throughput TCR immunosequencing, statistical association of individual TCRs with disease status, and machine learning to predict cytomegalovirus infection status. To study patterns of TCR occurrence, a later analysis re-analyzed previously published TCR beta repertoires from 666 donors and added high-resolution HLA genotyping. Rather than drawing on any new phenotypic data, the later analysis identified candidate immune exposures from TCR beta sequences and the way those sequences occurred across donors. An earlier analysis of fewer than 750 of the donors used high-throughput TCR beta sequencing to judge whether each TCR beta V gene segment behaved as functional or pseudogenic. Alongside the repertoire data, information on donor age, sex, ethnicity and CMV serostatus was compiled. A later genetic analysis used genome-wide SNP genotypes for about 65% of the 666 donors, treating that subset as a discovery cohort. All discovery cohort repertoires had been generated using a single sequencing platform. HLA typing included class I and class II loci at four-digit resolution. The number of donors typed differed by locus, with about 620-630 for A, B, C, DRB1 and DQB1, 522 for DQA1, under 610 for DPA1, and under 490 for DPB1. Because of strong linkage in the cohort, roughly five DR-DQ haplotypes were treated as single units for association and clustering. Among around 400 genotyped donors of the cohort, an average of around 220,000 unique TCR beta nucleotide sequences was sequenced per donor, of which about 18% were non-productive.

This clone was counted once. The antigen it binds to is not known. Within one base of it there is no much larger clone, and no base qualities were kept. In total, fewer than 750 healthy bone marrow donors made up the cohort. All cohort members were sampled while nominally healthy, although unrecorded immune exposures were likely present. The donor tested CMV seronegative and was one of the 352 seronegative cohort members. Each donor provided a peripheral blood sample, and peripheral blood mononuclear cells were used for TCR beta sequencing. Genomic DNA was extracted from the blood cell samples with the Qiagen DNeasy Blood Extraction Kit. Trimming accounts for 6 bases at V and 3 bases at J, while the number of junction bases matched to no gene is 6. There are 13 amino acids in the CDR3, from cysteine to phenylalanine inclusive. The sequence is cut down to CDR3 DNA, 39 bases in frame from base 1. CDR1 SQVTM and CDR2 ANQGSEA were looked up in the germline V gene.

General findings and caveats noted by the study authors: In this cohort, only TCR beta chains were sequenced, and detectable features were limited by the absence of alpha or paired-chain data. A few of the identified cytomegalovirus-associated TCR beta chains were confirmed in vitro to be specific for cytomegalovirus antigens. The presence/absence analyses assumed that sequencing depth was roughly uniform across donors, and that assumption may not be true. An earlier analysis of approximately 600 of the donors showed that most TCR beta V segments appeared in productive rearrangements either about 90% or about 30% of the time, which broadly matched IMGT annotations. A later genetic analysis reported fewer N-insertions in productive TCRs among donors in an Asian-associated ancestry cluster than the roughly 620-donor mean. Because counts were too low, some 16 rarely observed V segments, including chromosome 9 orphons, were excluded from the earlier analysis of 587 of the donors. Cytomegalovirus status was reported to be diagnosed by the classifier with high specificity and sensitivity in both the original and validation cohorts. Compared with equally common non-associated chains, HLA-associated TCR beta chains in a later analysis were more clonally expanded and had lower generation probabilities. Most TCR sequences were observed very rarely across donors, whereas some public TCRs were present in many individuals. A later analysis reported that several top co-occurrence clusters appeared linked to parvovirus B19, influenza, CMV and Epstein-Barr virus. HLA typing was unavailable for some donors at each locus, so association tests used only the typed subset. A further reported finding was that TCR beta sequences accurately predicted the HLA-A and HLA-B alleles for most subjects in the first cohort. For the cohort, immune exposure information was limited to CMV serostatus. According to a later analysis, most CMV-associated TCR beta chains appeared to be HLA-restricted, and the HLA associations seemed to be driven largely by CMV exposure. A cluster of highly shared sequence variants was judged likely to be a technical artifact of the sequencing pipeline. In a later analysis, the rate of TCR association differed among HLA loci, with DRB1 alleles having the most associated TCRs and HLA-C alleles having the fewest. Linkage disequilibrium might explain the correlated functional status among segregating V segments, but an unknown experimental factor could not be ruled out. When HLA alleles, especially DR and DQ, strongly co-occurred, attributing TCR associations to individual alleles was difficult. V-gene and J-gene trimming of TCR beta chains was associated with a missense DCLRE1C variant in a later genetic analysis, and the association was replicated in an independent cohort. Specific HLA alleles were associated with 15,000 to 20,000 TCR beta sequences at a false discovery rate of 0.05 in a later analysis. It was suggested by the authors that the approach could potentially be generalized to other disease states and immunological phenotypes. The 87-base-pair reads could not distinguish some IMGT-functional V segments, including TRBV6-2 and TRBV6-3, so those segments were excluded. A total of roughly 160 TCR beta chains were listed by the study as associated with cytomegalovirus.

The library was obtained by the immunoSEQ multiplex PCR assay. A mixture of 60 forward primers for TCR Vbeta segments and 13 reverse primers for TCR Jbeta segments was used in the multiplex PCR. The CDR3 region of rearranged TCR beta genes was amplified from genomic DNA with a multiplex PCR assay. The amplified TCR beta libraries were sequenced on the Illumina HiSeq System as 87-base-pair reads. Per the authors' processing: A later analysis counted tens of millions of unique TCR beta chains across the 650 to 700 repertoires, and around 9.9 million of these chains were shared by at least two donors. Raw reads were error-corrected and collapsed into unique sequences by a nearest-neighbor algorithm in which closely related sequences were merged to remove PCR and sequencing errors. Alignment of CDR3 sequences to IMGT reference sequences was used to assign V, D and J gene segments. Each retained sequence needed at least a six-nucleotide match to both a V gene segment and a J gene segment. Rearrangements were classified as productive when the CDR3 lacked stop codons and remained in frame with V and J, and all other rearrangements were classified as non-productive. Following IMGT convention, CDR3 was defined as the stretch from the second conserved V-encoded cysteine up to the conserved J-encoded phenylalanine. In an earlier analysis of more than 550 of the donors, sequences lacking an unambiguous match to a single V gene segment were excluded. An earlier analysis of 500 to 700 of the donors classified V segments as functional when productive rearrangements were above 56.7% and as segregating when the standard deviation between donors was above 5%. A statistical classification framework was built for diagnosing cytomegalovirus status from the catalog of TCR beta chain sequences. A later analysis assigned V and J genes by comparing TCR nucleotide sequences with IMGT/GENE-DB human TR gene sequences. Using the TCRdist pipeline, a later analysis assigned CDR3 sequences along with most-parsimonious VDJ recombination scenarios. In a later analysis, every TCR beta chain was defined by the combination of its CDR3 amino acid sequence and its V-gene family, and reads without a unique V-gene family were dropped. To address suspected cross-contamination and a sequencing artifact, a later analysis removed 550 to 750 highly shared, low-generation-probability nucleotide sequences. A later analysis calculated a clonal expansion index for each public chain from normalized within-repertoire ranks of inferred template counts. In a later analysis, generation probabilities were computed with a VDJ recombination model fitted to out-of-frame rearrangements, and the resulting probabilities were checked against IGoR. Hypergeometric tests were used in a later analysis to score TCR-TCR, TCR-HLA and TCR-CMV co-occurrence, with a repertoire-size bias correction applied to the TCR pairs. In a later analysis, false discovery rates were estimated by permuting HLA or CMV assignments 20 times. In a later analysis, co-occurring TCRs were grouped with DBSCAN, and TCRdist sequence similarity was added when clustering was performed within HLA-allele-positive subsets. For co-occurrence clustering, repertoires with fewer than 30,000 or more than 120,000 public chains were excluded, along with five or six repertoires with anomalous nucleotide sharing. As stored in TCRdb, this immuneACCESS dataset retains in-frame rearrangements with V and J assigned. A fraction of the clones does not appear; measured against another copy, unresolved V genes explain less than half of the discrepancy, and the remainder lacks a known reason. V and J calls and clone size follow that table, whereas D and trimming were derived from the DNA. The sample data list about 140,000 clones, and around 76% of these were observed just once. The biggest ten clones account for almost 4% of the sample.

Sequencing was performed on PBMCs. The V and J segments used are TRBV29-1 and TRBJ1-1, with 8 bases in between that match TRBD1. The receptor's source is a man younger than 35 in good health and CMV-seronegative. The DNA sequence is given as TGCAGCGTCGCGGACAGGGCCTACACTGAAGCTTTCTTT. It encodes CSVADRAYTEAFF.